A single sample is the source of the 3 T cell receptor beta chains below, sequenced in a study of T cell responses to AZD1222 COVID-19 vaccine. Method: immunoSEQ multiplex PCR; TCRdb's copy keeps in-frame clones and lacks some. The sample has more than 85,000 clones, about 87% seen once. Sequencing was performed on peripheral blood, taken on day 0 of AZD1222 vaccination. These receptors were taken from an adult in good health.

The J gene is TRBJ2-7, the V gene TRBV19; D is unclear. Germline-derived CDR1 and CDR2 are LNHDA and SQIVND (reference sequence). This CDR3 comprises 13 residues. Trimming shortened V by 8 bases and J by 1 base, and 12 bases separated the two germline ends. The DNA of the CDR3 is TGTGCCAGTTCCCTAGGGTGGTCCTACGAGCAGTACTTC. Protein sequence: CASSLGWSYEQYF.

V usage is TRBV6-5 and J usage is TRBJ2-7; TRBD2 is a possible D gene (5 bases). V was clipped by 2 bases and J by 5 bases, with 19 bases between them. This CDR3 is built from 16 residues. The germline CDR1 and CDR2 sequences are MNHEY and SVGAGI. The CDR3 here is CASSYGSGGGYNEQYF. CDR3 coding DNA: TGTGCCAGCAGTTACGGCAGCGGAGGTGGATATAACGAGCAGTACTTC.

The V call is TRBV10-3, the J call TRBJ2-7, with TRBD2 matching over 16 bases. Looked up from germline, CDR1 is ENHRY and CDR2 is SYGVKD. The CDR3 is 16 amino acids. The J segment lost 2 bases and the V segment lost 4 bases, leaving 2 bases of the junction unmatched. The CDR3 region has the DNA TGTGCCATCAGTGCGGGACTAGCGGGGGGGGCCTACGAGCAGTACTTC. Protein sequence: CAISAGLAGGAYEQYF.